These 14 T cell receptor beta chains originate from one sample sequenced in a study of blood T cell repertoires in COVID-19. Produced via immunoSEQ multiplex PCR; TCRdb's table is partial and in-frame only. The sample lists about 300,000 clones; around 84% were seen once. Sequencing was done on a sample of peripheral blood. The receptors originated from a human donor with COVID-19, enrolled during active disease. The donor label of this sample is uncertain.

This sequence joins TRBV7-8 and TRBJ1-2, with 7 bases fitting TRBD1. This CDR3 comprises 13 residues. V shed 5 bases and J 6 bases; nucleotides not matched to a gene: 6. Germline CDR1 is SGHVS and CDR2 is FQNEAQ. The CDR3 is CASSPNRGDGYTF. DNA for the CDR3: TGTGCCAGCAGCCCTAACAGGGGCGATGGCTACACCTTC.

The chain combines TRBV9 with TRBJ2-1; TRBD2 is a possible D gene (5 bases). The germline V gene has CDR1 SGDLS and CDR2 YYNGEE. The CDR3 loop spans 17 amino acids. The germline V and J ends were trimmed by 4 bases and 0 bases, with 17 bases remaining between them. The DNA of the CDR3 is TGTGCCAGCAGCTTGAACGAGGGCCCGAGCTCCTACAATGAGCAGTTCTTC. Translated: CASSLNEGPSSYNEQFF.

The chain couples TRBV7-9 to TRBJ2-7, with D perhaps TRBD2 (6 bases). Germline assignment: CDR1 SEHNR and CDR2 FQNEAQ (reference sequence). Trimming removed 5 bases at V and 1 base at J, with 15 bases between. The CDR3 totals 15 residues. CDR3 sequence: CASSPHQDYSYEQYF. CDR3 DNA sequence: TGTGCCAGCAGCCCCCATCAGGACTATTCCTACGAGCAGTACTTC.

This clone was counted once. The V call is TRBV9, the J call TRBJ1-1, with TRBD1 matching over 11 bases. Per germline, CDR1 SGDLS and CDR2 YYNGEE. Losses at the gene ends were 0 bases for V and 4 bases for J; bases not matched to a gene: 8. The CDR3 runs to 17 residues. The chain's CDR3 is CASSVALGQGARTEAFF. The CDR3 DNA is TGTGCCAGCAGCGTAGCTCTAGGACAGGGGGCGCGCACTGAAGCTTTCTTT.

The chain carries TRBV27 and TRBJ2-7, with TRBD1 identical over 10 bases. Per the germline V gene, CDR1 is MNHEY and CDR2 is SMNVEV (reference sequence). The CDR3 has 15 residues. Trimming took 5 bases from V and 3 from J; bases not matched to a gene: 7. The CDR3 nucleotides read TGTGCCAGCAGTCCCCCGGGACAGGGGTTCTACGAGCAGTACTTC. This gives the protein CASSPPGQGFYEQYF.

The V gene is TRBV28, the J gene TRBJ1-4; D not resolved. V shed 8 bases and J shed 0 bases, with 10 bases lying between them. The CDR3 covers 14 residues. CDR1 MDHEN and CDR2 SYDVKM come from the germline V gene. This CDR3 reads CASALVATNEKLFF. The DNA of the CDR3 is TGTGCCAGCGCGTTGGTCGCAACTAATGAAAAACTGTTTTTT.

The chain links TRBV20-1 to TRBJ2-1, with D unresolved. The ends were cut back, 3 bases at V and 9 bases at J, with 9 bases in the middle. The CDR3 is 11 amino acids. CDR1 and CDR2 (germline): DFQATT, SNEGSKA (reference sequence). This CDR3 is CSASGIPEQFF. The CDR3 DNA follows: TGCAGTGCTAGTGGTATCCCTGAGCAGTTCTTC.

The chain is built from TRBV6-5 and TRBJ2-3; D is uncertain. This CDR3 is built from 14 residues. V was trimmed by 0 bases and J by 4 bases, leaving 8 bases between them. Germline V gene sequence: CDR1 MNHEY, CDR2 SVGAGI. The CDR3 spells CASSYSVAPDTQYF. The DNA of the CDR3 is TGTGCCAGCAGTTACTCGGTGGCTCCAGATACGCAGTATTTT.

CDR3 nucleotide sequence: TGTGCCAGCAGTTATAGACAGGGGAACACTGAAGCTTTCTTT. Translation gives CASSYRQGNTEAFF. This chain connects TRBV6-5 to TRBJ1-1, with 7 bases identical to TRBD1. Germline V gives CDR1 MNHEY, CDR2 SVGAGI. The CDR3 consists of 14 residues. V dropped 3 bases and J dropped 1; count of bases not matched to a gene: 2.

The V gene is TRBV18, the J gene TRBJ2-7; TRBD1 aligns across 9 bases. After removal of 3 bases from V and 11 bases from J, the junction contained 20 bases not matched to a gene. CDR1 is KGHSH, CDR2 LQKENI, per germline. The CDR3 consists of 17 residues. The CDR3 here is CASSPPSAGVTGGRKYF. The CDR3 DNA reads as TGTGCCAGCTCACCTCCATCGGCCGGGGTGACAGGGGGACGCAAGTACTTC. The whole variable domain, remainder taken from reference TRBV18 and TRBJ2-7, is NAGVMQNPRHLVRRRGQEARLRCSPMKGHSHVYWYRQLPEEGLKFMVYLQKENIIDESGMPKERFSAEFPKEGPSILRIQQVVRGDSAAYFCASSPPSAGVTGGRKYFGPGTRLTVT.

To note about this clone: It may be a read error: a sequence one base away is much more abundant. The chain employs TRBV9 and TRBJ2-7, with 12 bases aligning to TRBD2. CDR1 is SGDLS and CDR2 is YYNGEE in the germline V gene. The CDR3 has 14 amino acids. The trim removed 3 bases at V and 2 bases at J, leaving 0 bases unmatched. CDR3 bases: TGTGCCAGCAGCGCTAGCGGGAGGGCCTACGAGCAGTACTTC. As protein: CASSASGRAYEQYF.

The rearrangement uses TRBV27 and TRBJ2-2, with D maybe TRBD1 (5 bases). The germline V gene encodes CDR1 MNHEY and CDR2 SMNVEV (reference sequence). V lost 3 bases to trimming and J lost 10 bases, with 15 bases between them. This CDR3 contains 14 residues. In DNA, the CDR3 is TGTGCCAGCAGTTTGGGGCCGAAGGTAGAGGAGCTGTTTTTT. This codes for CASSLGPKVEELFF.

The V call is TRBV5-5, the J call TRBJ2-1; 9 nucleotides match TRBD1. Trimming removed 5 bases from V and 9 bases from J; junction bases left unmatched: 12. Germline CDR1 is SGHKS and CDR2 is YYEKEE (reference sequence). There are 15 residues in the CDR3. The CDR3 bases are TGTGCCAGCAGGTCCGGGACAGGGTCTTGGGGTGAGCAGTTCTTC. Its protein is CASRSGTGSWGEQFF.

Note on this clone: The DNA is omitted, as the CDR3 cannot be located on it reliably, and the CDR3 follows TCRdb's listing. The genes are TRBV21-1 and TRBJ2-7; whether TRBD1, the table's D call, matches the DNA was not checked. TRBV21-1 counts as a pseudogene. The CDR3 is 17 amino acids in total, end residues counted. CDR3: CASSIVGNGTGGHEQYF.